This TCR beta chain is from a study of cytomegalovirus exposure and HLA in healthy donors. Study background: An early data release held about 85 million unique TCRs from HLA-typed donors. The Caucasian-associated ancestry cluster contained 65% to 85% of the 300 to 450 genotyped donors.

In this sample, this clone turned up a few times. Its antigen is unidentified. General study results and limits: Follow-up analysis seemed to connect common viral pathogens with several of the most significant clusters identified.

The germline V gene encodes CDR1 MNHEY and CDR2 SMNVEV (reference sequence). The CDR3 length is 14 residues. Germline trimming cut 6 bases from V and 6 bases from J; bases unmatched to any gene: 9. 13 Jbeta primers and 60 Vbeta primers were used for the PCR. Sequencing used immunoSEQ multiplex PCR; TCRdb keeps in-frame clones, though not all of them. The table has approximately 110,000 clones, over 15% seen once. The specimen was PBMCs. The TCR comes from a woman aged 18-29 years in good health and CMV-seronegative. The gene calls are TRBV27 and TRBJ1-1, with 8 bases lining up with TRBD1. CDR3 nucleotides: TGTGCCAGCAGGGACGGGACAGGCCAGGCTGAAGCTTTCTTT. This encodes CASRDGTGQAEAFF.